The 20 T cell receptor beta chains below were found in one sample sequenced in a study of preoperative IRX-2 immunotherapy in early breast cancer. Treatment: preoperative locoregional IRX-2 cytokine immunotherapy. Produced via immunoSEQ multiplex PCR; TCRdb's table is partial and in-frame only. Among more than 30,000 clones, 85% to 90% were seen once, and the ten largest hold around 1.6%. Sequencing was performed on tumor tissue, taken after IRX-2 immunotherapy. The receptors originated from a human donor with breast cancer.

V and J are TRBV28 and TRBJ1-6; maybe TRBD1 (6 bases). This CDR3 is built from 15 residues. V was cut by 3 bases and J by 11 bases, with 17 bases left in between. Germline assignment: CDR1 MDHEN and CDR2 SYDVKM. CDR3 DNA sequence: TGTGCCAGCAGTTTGAAACATGCAGGGGATCCACCCCTCCACTTT. Translated, it gives CASSLKHAGDPPLHF.

The chain employs TRBV23-1 and TRBJ2-1, with TRBD2 matching over 16 bases. TRBV23-1 falls under the ORF class, with uncertain function. The CDR3 totals 16 residues. V dropped 8 bases and J dropped 8; count of bases not matched to a gene: 9. CDR3 coding DNA: TGCGCCAGCTCCCCGGGACTAGCGGGGGGGATGGATGAGCAGTTCTTC. Its translation is CASSPGLAGGMDEQFF.

The rearrangement joins TRBV1 to TRBJ1-2; whether TRBD1, the table's D call, matches the DNA was not checked. TRBV1 is tagged as a pseudogene. The CDR3 sequence is 15 residues long. The CDR3 DNA is TGCGCCAGCAGCCAAGAGACAGGGGCGTACTATGGCTACACCTTC. It translates to CASSQETGAYYGYTF.

This clone is a singleton in its sample. The CDR3 bases are TGCGCCAGCAGCCTAGGACAGGGTCACTATGGCTACACCTTC. It specifies CASSLGQGHYGYTF. This chain joins TRBV5-1 and TRBJ1-2, with 8 bases identical to TRBD1. CDR1 and CDR2 from the germline V gene are SGHRS and YFSETQ. The trim removed 4 bases at V and 3 bases at J, leaving 5 bases unmatched. CDR3 length: 14 amino acids. The full variable domain, with the rest looked up from reference TRBV5-1 and TRBJ1-2, is KAGVTQTPRYLIKTRGQQVTLSCSPISGHRSVSWYQQTPGQGLQFLFEYFSETQRNKGNFPGRFSGRQFSNSRSEMNVSTLELGDSALYLCASSLGQGHYGYTFGSGTRLTVV.

This clone is a singleton in its sample. The chain employs TRBV7-1 and TRBJ2-3; no definite D call. TRBV7-1 counts as an open reading frame of uncertain function. CDR3 size: 13 residues. V gave up 6 bases and J gave up 4 bases, with 11 bases separating them. CDR3 protein: CASSRNGPDTQYF. CDR3 coding DNA: TGTGCCAGCAGTCGTAACGGCCCAGATACGCAGTATTTT.

V gene TRBV11-3 combines with J gene TRBJ2-5, with D possibly being TRBD1 (5 bases). V was trimmed by 5 bases and J by 2 bases, leaving 12 bases between them. CDR3 length: 14 residues. Germline V gene lookup returns CDR1 SGHNT and CDR2 YENEEA. In DNA, the CDR3 is TGTGCCAGCAGCCGAATCCAGGGTCAAGAGACCCAGTACTTC. This translates into CASSRIQGQETQYF.

The rearrangement joins TRBV7-1 to TRBJ1-1, with D perhaps matching TRBD1 (5 bases). TRBV7-1 carries the ORF label, with uncertain function. V shed 4 bases and J shed 5 bases, with 17 bases lying between them. CDR3 length equals 15 residues. CDR3 loop: CASSLQVNLRTEAFF. The DNA of the CDR3 is TGTGCCAGCAGCTTACAGGTCAATTTAAGGACTGAAGCTTTCTTT.

The chain uses TRBV7-6 and TRBJ2-7, with TRBD2 matching 7 bases. In germline, CDR1 is SGHVS, CDR2 FNYEAQ. With 4 bases clipped from V and 3 bases from J, the junction kept 9 bases outside the gene matches. The CDR3 has 15 amino acids. The CDR3, as DNA: TGTGCCAGCAGCTGGGGGGGGAGCGGAAACTACGAGCAGTACTTC. Protein: CASSWGGSGNYEQYF. Filled out from reference TRBV7-6 and TRBJ2-7, the complete variable domain reads GAGVSQSPRYKVTKRGQDVALRCDPISGHVSLYWYRQALGQGPEFLTYFNYEAQQDKSGLPNDRFSAERPEGSISTLTIQRTEQRDSAMYRCASSWGGSGNYEQYFGPGTRLTVT.

The genes are TRBV6-8 and TRBJ1-1; the D is unclear. CDR3 length: 16 amino acids. Between the trimmed V and J ends, which lost 0 bases and 0 bases, there was a span of 11 bases. The V gene's germline CDR1 is MNHGY and CDR2 SAAAGT. This CDR3 reads CASSYSPGGMNTEAFF. The CDR3 region has the DNA TGTGCCAGCAGTTACTCGCCGGGAGGTATGAACACTGAAGCTTTCTTT.

The chain has TRBV11-1 and TRBJ1-4; D not certain. Germline loops: CDR1 SGHAT, CDR2 FQDESV (reference sequence). This CDR3 has 14 residues. V was clipped by 6 bases and J by 8 bases, with 16 bases between them. DNA for the CDR3: TGTGCCAGCAGAGAAGGCGGGAGGAGCGAAAAACTGTTTTTT. It translates to CASREGGRSEKLFF.

This chain connects TRBV5-1 to TRBJ2-6; 8 nucleotides match TRBD2. The germline V gene encodes CDR1 SGHRS and CDR2 YFSETQ. V lost 7 bases and J lost 1; bases outside the gene matches: 10. The CDR3 covers 17 residues. CDR3 DNA sequence: TGCGCCAGCGGCCCGGGGGGGTTGCTTTCTGGGGCCAACGTCCTGACTTTC. Translation gives CASGPGGLLSGANVLTF.

This clone was counted between two and nine times. The V call is TRBV6-8, the J call TRBJ2-3, with unresolved D. The V and J ends lost 7 bases and 6 bases respectively, with 11 bases between them. CDR3 length: 12 residues. The germline CDR1 and CDR2 sequences are MNHGY and SAAAGT. Written as DNA, the CDR3 is TGTGCCAGCAAACCGGTGCGTGATACGCAGTATTTT. Translated: CASKPVRDTQYF.

The chain couples TRBV6-8 to TRBJ1-5; D perhaps matches TRBD1 (6 bases). Trimming left V 0 bases short and J 3 bases short, with 9 bases between. Per the germline V gene, CDR1 is MNHGY and CDR2 is SAAAGT. The CDR3 has 15 residues. CDR3 sequence reads: CASSYSGQPNQPQHF. DNA of the CDR3: TGTGCCAGCAGTTACTCCGGACAGCCCAATCAGCCCCAGCATTTT.

This chain joins TRBV14 and TRBJ2-3, with 11 bases identical to TRBD2. Germline CDR1 SGHDN, CDR2 FVKESK. The junction had 1 base not matched to a gene; V was cut back by 4 bases and J by 1 base. This CDR3 has 15 amino acids. CDR3 DNA: TGTGCCAGCAGCCGGGGACTAGCGGGCACAGATACGCAGTATTTT. Translating gives CASSRGLAGTDTQYF.

V usage is TRBV28 and J usage is TRBJ2-4; maybe TRBD1 (6 bases). CDR1 and CDR2 from the germline V gene are MDHEN and SYDVKM. This CDR3 is built from 17 residues. Trimming cost V 2 bases and J 3 bases, with 17 bases left between them. In nucleotides, the CDR3 is TGTGCCAGCAGTTTACAGCTAGGGGGAGTGGGCAAAAACATTCAGTACTTC. This codes for CASSLQLGGVGKNIQYF.

The gene calls are TRBV11-3 and TRBJ2-2; D is perhaps TRBD1 (6 bases). Germline CDR1 reads SGHNT; CDR2 reads YENEEA. This CDR3 is built from 15 residues. V lost 3 bases to trimming and J lost 6 bases, with 14 bases between them. CDR3 coding DNA: TGTGCCAGCAGCTTCGGGACACTAAGCGCCGGGGAGCTGTTTTTT. It yields the protein CASSFGTLSAGELFF.

A note on this clone: Mismatch with germline at one junction end may stem from a read error. The chain links TRBV30 to TRBJ1-4; D gene ambiguous. Germline loops: CDR1 GTSNPN, CDR2 SVGIG (reference sequence). The CDR3 sequence is 13 residues long. In DNA, the CDR3 is TGTGCCTGGAGTCTTGGATACGATGACAAACTGTTTTTT. Translated, it gives CAWSLGYDDKLFF.

This clone showed up just a few times. V usage is TRBV11-3 and J usage is TRBJ1-5; tentatively, D is TRBD1 (5 bases). Trimming cost V 4 bases and J 3 bases, with 16 bases left between them. Germline CDR1 and CDR2: SGHNT and YENEEA. The CDR3 length is 16 residues. The CDR3 DNA reads as TGTGCCAGCAGCTACCAGACGCAGGGTCACAATCAGCCCCAGCATTTT. It is translated as CASSYQTQGHNQPQHF. Filled out from reference TRBV11-3 and TRBJ1-5, the complete variable domain reads EAGVVQSPRYKIIEKKQPVAFWCNPISGHNTLYWYLQNLGQGPELLIRYENEEAVDDSQLPKDRFSAERLKGVDSTLKIQPAELGDSAVYLCASSYQTQGHNQPQHFGDGTRLSIL.

The chain links TRBV5-1 to TRBJ1-5; maybe TRBD1 (5 bases). The CDR3 length is 15 residues. Germline V gene sequence: CDR1 SGHRS, CDR2 YFSETQ. The germline V and J ends were trimmed by 0 bases and 4 bases, with 11 bases remaining between them. CDR3 sequence reads: CASSLESGGNQPQHF. The CDR3 coding sequence is TGCGCCAGCAGCTTGGAATCCGGGGGAAATCAGCCCCAGCATTTT.

The chain joins TRBV11-3 to TRBJ2-7; 7 nucleotides line up with TRBD1. V shed 8 bases and J 5 bases; nucleotides not matched to a gene: 24. The CDR3 loop spans 18 amino acids. Germline CDR1 is SGHNT and CDR2 is YENEEA. CDR3 amino acids: CASYLIQGLRLTTHEQYF. CDR3 coding DNA: TGTGCCAGCTACCTGATACAGGGGTTACGTCTTACTACCCACGAGCAGTACTTC.